The clone carrying this TCR beta chain showed up just once. CDR3 length equals 15 residues. V lost 1 base, J lost 4 bases, and 6 bases stayed unmatched. CDR1 LGHNT and CDR2 FRNRAP come from the germline V gene. Assay used: immunoSEQ multiplex PCR; TCRdb lists only in-frame clones, some missing. The sample carries more than 75,000 clones, approximately 80% recorded once. These data are taken from a study of control samples from healthy donors and cancer patients. The gene calls are TRBV12-5 and TRBJ1-1, with 7 bases fitting TRBD1. The specimen sequenced was blood. The TCR sequence derives from a woman aged 25-40 years in good health. Written as DNA, the CDR3 is TGTGCTAGTGGTTTGGGGCCCGACAGGGCCACTGAAGCTTTCTTT. Protein: CASGLGPDRATEAFF.